These 9 T cell receptor beta chains share one sample of origin, sequenced in a study of T-cell reconstitution after alpha-beta-depleted transplantation in children listed by TCRdb under 2016. Libraries were made using PCR. TCRdb records Illumina HiSeq 2500 as the sequencer. To normalize quantification of the TCRbeta repertoire, the TCR libraries were built with molecular barcoding that relied on unique molecular identifiers. TCRdb ran its own pipeline on the public reads, namely fastp trimming at Q25 and MiXCR clone calling, and kept in-frame beta chains. All rows with the same CDR3 protein become a single entry with the most common DNA and genes. The sample table records 190,000 or so distinct CDR3 sequences; just over 14% of these occur just once. The ten largest clonotypes hold under 15% of the sample. Sequencing used PBMCs from the stem cell graft donor, obtained from the stem cell graft. The source is a human donor who donated a stem cell graft to a child with acute lymphoblastic leukemia.

V is TRBV11-2 and J is TRBJ2-3, with 9 bases aligning to TRBD1. The germline gives CDR1 SGHAT, CDR2 FQNNGV. CDR3 length equals 18 residues. After removal of 1 base from V and 6 bases from J, the junction contained 14 bases not matched to a gene. The CDR3 DNA reads TGTGCCAGCAGCTTAGTCTTCTCATCGGGGACAGGGAGTGATACGCAGTATTTT. Translated: CASSLVFSSGTGSDTQYF.

A few counts support this clonotype. V and J are TRBV12-3 or TRBV12-4 and TRBJ2-3, with 7 bases that match TRBD1. After removal of 8 bases from V and 2 bases from J, the junction contained 7 bases not matched to a gene. The CDR3 sequence is 14 residues long. This CDR3 is CASLRTGSTDTQYF. CDR3 nucleotides: TGTGCCAGCCTTCGGACAGGATCCACAGATACGCAGTATTTT.

Notes on this clonotype: Since a much larger clone is just one base distant, this may be a read error. J is TRBJ1-5 and V is TRBV6-2 or TRBV6-3; D is possibly TRBD1 (6 bases). The CDR3 extends over 15 amino acids. Germline V gene data show CDR1 as MNHEY and CDR2 as SVGEGT. The CDR3: CASSYTGLGNPPQHF. Written as DNA, the CDR3 is TGTGCCAGCAGTTATACAGGGTTGGGCAATCCGCCCCAGCATTTT.

This clonotype was seen repeatedly, ten times or more. The V and J genes are TRBV5-1 and TRBJ2-1; D not certain. V shed 0 bases and J shed 2 bases, with 6 bases lying between them. The CDR3 runs to 14 residues. CDR1 SGHRS and CDR2 YFSETQ come from the germline V gene. The CDR3 coding sequence is TGCGCCAGCAGCTTGGCCGGTACCTACAATGAGCAGTTCTTC. Its protein is CASSLAGTYNEQFF.

This clonotype came up many times. The chain is built from TRBV10-3 and TRBJ2-1; 7 nucleotides line up with TRBD2. Germline CDR1 reads ENHRY; CDR2 reads SYGVKD. The V segment lost 4 bases and the J segment 3 bases; nucleotides outside the gene matches: 6. This CDR3 comprises 15 residues. CDR3 in DNA: TGTGCCATCAGTGGGGGGGGACCGCTCTACAATGAGCAGTTCTTC. Encoded protein: CAISGGGPLYNEQFF.

This clonotype turned up a few times. This sequence joins TRBV20-1 and TRBJ2-1; 7 nucleotides agree with TRBD2. CDR1 is DFQATT, CDR2 SNEGSKA, per germline (reference sequence). The J segment lost 1 base and the V segment lost 0 bases, leaving 24 bases of the junction unmatched. CDR3 length equals 22 residues. CDR3: CSAREHSYGRGSWPVSYNEQFF. The CDR3 nucleotides read TGCAGTGCTAGAGAGCACAGCTACGGGCGCGGGAGTTGGCCGGTTTCCTACAATGAGCAGTTCTTC.

This clonotype was counted many times. CDR3 nucleotides: TGCGCCAGCAGCCTCCTAGCGGAGACCCTCAATGAGCAGTTCTTC. It encodes CASSLLAETLNEQFF. This chain links TRBV5-1 with TRBJ2-1, with 7 bases identical to TRBD2. V was clipped by 4 bases and J by 6 bases; unmatched bases: 10. There are 15 residues in the CDR3. Looked up from germline, CDR1 is SGHRS and CDR2 is YFSETQ.

In the case of this clonotype: A single base separates this from a much larger clone, so it may be a read error. This chain's CDR3 is CASTLRGGNPNYGHTF. The CDR3 coding sequence is TGTGCCAGCACTTTAAGGGGCGGAAATCCAAACTATGGCCACACCTTC. The gene calls are TRBV12-3 or TRBV12-4 and TRBJ1-2, with D possibly being TRBD1 (5 bases). This CDR3 is built from 16 residues.

This clonotype was recorded at least ten times. The rearrangement uses TRBV5-1 and TRBJ1-2; the match to TRBD1 covers 7 bases. The CDR3 totals 14 residues. Per germline, CDR1 SGHRS and CDR2 YFSETQ. J lost 6 bases, V lost 4 bases, and 9 bases had no gene match. The CDR3 protein is CASSLRQGGNGYTF. CDR3 in DNA: TGCGCCAGCAGCCTCCGACAGGGAGGTAATGGCTACACCTTC.